The entry below gives a single TCR beta chain sequence along with its context. The PCR used 60 Vbeta and 13 Jbeta primers. The table came from immunoSEQ multiplex PCR; TCRdb's copy has only in-frame clones and leaves some out. The sample lists roughly 110,000 clones, 82% occurring once. The record originates from a study of cytomegalovirus exposure and HLA in healthy donors. The CDR3 runs to 15 residues. V lost 5 bases, J lost 0 bases, and 11 bases lay in between. The germline V gene has CDR1 MNHNS and CDR2 SASEGT. Sequenced: PBMCs. The receptor's source is a man between 25 and 39 years old in good health and CMV-seropositive. The chain uses TRBV6-1 and TRBJ1-5; D perhaps matches TRBD1 (5 bases). The DNA for the CDR3 is TGTGCCAGCAGTAAGGGGCCGGATAGCAATCAGCCCCAGCATTTT. This encodes CASSKGPDSNQPQHF.